This passage covers 16 T cell receptor beta chains from one sample sequenced in a study of beta chain features in type 1 diabetes. Their recognized antigens are unknown. Sequenced material consisted of expressed TCRB transcripts (all of the isolated RNA was reverse transcribed). Clones were sequenced by immunoSEQ multiplex PCR, and TCRdb holds only the in-frame ones, with some missing. This table has 160,000 or so clones, about 10% appearing once. The study's findings and limits: When Type 1 diabetes patients were examined, their TCRB CDR3s proved moderately but significantly shorter in all four CD4+ subsets.

The specimen was central memory CD4+ T cells from blood. Receptors originate from a woman aged 25 to 39 with type 1 diabetes.

V and J are TRBV28 and TRBJ2-1; 9 bases agree with TRBD1. This CDR3 is 18 amino acids long. Germline V lookup: CDR1 MDHEN, CDR2 SYDVKM. The junction had 10 bases not matched to a gene; V was cut back by 4 bases and J by 0 bases. The CDR3 is CASSSYPGQGSSYNEQFF. The CDR3 DNA reads as TGTGCCAGCAGTTCCTATCCTGGACAGGGGAGCTCCTACAATGAGCAGTTCTTC.

This clone was detected a few times. This rearrangement joins TRBV6-5 to TRBJ2-1; 12 nucleotides line up with TRBD2. Trimming removed 5 bases from V and 8 bases from J; junction bases left unmatched: 4. Looked up from germline, CDR1 is MNHEY and CDR2 is SVGAGI. The CDR3 runs 14 residues. CDR3 loop: CASSATSGRYEQFF. The CDR3 bases are TGTGCCAGCAGTGCGACTAGCGGGAGATATGAGCAGTTCTTC.

The V call is TRBV29-1, the J call TRBJ2-7; 11 bases map to TRBD1. J lost 7 bases, V lost 7 bases, and 6 bases had no gene match. Germline CDR1 and CDR2: SQVTM and ANQGSEA. CDR3 length: 12 residues. The CDR3, as DNA: TGCAGCGCTGGGACAGGGGGAAAAGAGCAGTACTTC. The encoded protein is CSAGTGGKEQYF.

About this clone: At one boundary the junction diverges from the germline segment, which might be a read error. The identical CDR3 is also encoded by other nucleotide sequences in the sample. This chain joins TRBV19 and TRBJ2-7, with 9 bases matching TRBD1. Germline CDR1 LNHDA, CDR2 SQIVND (reference sequence). The CDR3 spans 15 residues. The CDR3 bases are TGTGCCAGTAGCATAGCCGGGACAGGGAACTACGAGCAGTACTTC. Its protein is CASSIAGTGNYEQYF.

This clone was counted between two and nine times. The rearrangement links TRBV7-2 to TRBJ2-7; possibly TRBD1 for D (5 bases). The CDR3 loop spans 14 amino acids. Germline V gene sequence: CDR1 SGHTA, CDR2 FQGNSA. With 5 bases removed from V and 4 bases from J, the gap between germline ends came to 15 bases. The CDR3 bases are TGTGCCAGCAGCCAATCCAGGACAACTTACGAGCAGTACTTC. It codes for CASSQSRTTYEQYF.

The chain recombines TRBV6-6 with TRBJ2-7, with 12 positions matching TRBD2. V shed 7 bases and J 6 bases; nucleotides not matched to a gene: 7. The germline CDR1 and CDR2 sequences are MNHNY and SVGAGI (reference sequence). The CDR3 length is 14 residues. CDR3 nucleotides: TGTGCCAGCAACCCTGGACTAGCGGGATCCGAGCAGTACTTC. Translated, it gives CASNPGLAGSEQYF.

This chain joins TRBV11-2 and TRBJ2-1; 14 bases map to TRBD2. The V and J ends lost 5 bases and 6 bases, in that order; junction bases with no gene match: 6. Looked up from germline, CDR1 is SGHAT and CDR2 is FQNNGV. This CDR3 is 16 amino acids long. The DNA for the CDR3 is TGTGCCAGCAGCGGGACTAGCGGGAGTTATTCCAATGAGCAGTTCTTC. Encoded protein: CASSGTSGSYSNEQFF.

The CDR3 region has the DNA TGTGCCAGCTCACGAGACGCGGGGGCAGATGAGCAGTTCTTC. Its translation is CASSRDAGADEQFF. J is TRBJ2-1 and V is TRBV18; tentatively, D is TRBD2 (7 bases). CDR1 is KGHSH and CDR2 is LQKENI in the germline V gene. CDR3 size: 14 residues. Trimming shortened V by 4 bases and J by 8 bases, and 15 bases separated the two germline ends. Full variable domain (rest looked up from reference TRBV18 and TRBJ2-1): NAGVMQNPRHLVRRRGQEARLRCSPMKGHSHVYWYRQLPEEGLKFMVYLQKENIIDESGMPKERFSAEFPKEGPSILRIQQVVRGDSAAYFCASSRDAGADEQFFGPGTRLTVL.

The rearrangement joins TRBV6-5 to TRBJ2-5; 10 positions agree with TRBD1. V gave up 4 bases and J gave up 7 bases; unmatched junction bases: 6. The length of the CDR3 is 14 residues. The germline V gene has CDR1 MNHEY and CDR2 SVGAGI. Written as DNA, the CDR3 is TGTGCCAGCAGTTCAGGACAGGGGGTTAGGACCCAGTACTTC. Translating gives CASSSGQGVRTQYF.

This chain joins TRBV7-9 and TRBJ1-5; no clear D. The CDR3 is 10 amino acids. V lost 8 bases and J 6 bases, leaving 5 bases between the germline ends. Germline V lookup: CDR1 SEHNR, CDR2 FQNEAQ (reference sequence). In DNA form, the CDR3 reads TGTGCCAGCGCTACTCAGCCCCAGCATTTT. The encoded protein is CASATQPQHF.

This clone has a handful of counts. The chain couples TRBV28 to TRBJ1-4, with 9 bases lining up with TRBD1. V gave up 6 bases and J gave up 6 bases; unmatched junction bases: 2. This CDR3 has 13 amino acids. Germline CDR1 MDHEN, CDR2 SYDVKM. CDR3 coding DNA: TGTGCCAGCAGACAGGGGGCTGATGAAAAACTGTTTTTT. Translation: CASRQGADEKLFF.

This clone was found a few times. The V call is TRBV30, the J call TRBJ2-7; 8 bases align to TRBD1. Germline V gene data show CDR1 as GTSNPN and CDR2 as SVGIG (reference sequence). This CDR3 has 12 amino acids. CDR3 protein: CASRDRTYEQYF. CDR3 coding DNA: TGTGCTTCTCGGGACAGGACCTACGAGCAGTACTTC.

This clone appeared a few times. The CDR3 here is CASSINGRSYGYTF. DNA for the CDR3: TGTGCCAGTAGTATAAATGGCAGAAGCTATGGCTACACCTTC. The rearrangement joins TRBV19 to TRBJ1-2; D gene ambiguous. The CDR3 is made up of 14 amino acids. V was cut by 2 bases and J by 4 bases, with 11 bases left in between. The germline V gene has CDR1 LNHDA and CDR2 SQIVND (reference sequence).

V is TRBV19 and J is TRBJ1-2, with TRBD1 matching 8 bases. V lost 7 bases to trimming and J lost 6 bases; unmatched junction nucleotides: 7. Germline CDR1 and CDR2: LNHDA and SQIVND (reference sequence). This CDR3 comprises 13 residues. CDR3 protein: CASIKTGGNGYTF. The CDR3 DNA reads as TGTGCCAGTATCAAAACAGGGGGTAATGGCTACACCTTC.

The chain couples TRBV14 to TRBJ1-2, with D unclear. Germline V gives CDR1 SGHDN, CDR2 FVKESK. Trimming shortened V by 1 base and J by 4 bases, and 10 bases separated the two germline ends. The CDR3 has 14 amino acids. The CDR3 DNA reads TGTGCCAGCAGCCAAGGCTGGCTTACCTATGGCTACACCTTC. Translated, it gives CASSQGWLTYGYTF.

This clone was seen a handful of times. V gene TRBV4-1 combines with J gene TRBJ2-2, with 15 positions matching TRBD2. Germline V CDR1 and CDR2: MGHRA, YSYEKL. The J segment lost 6 bases and the V segment lost 3 bases, leaving 5 bases of the junction unmatched. The CDR3 sequence is 17 residues long. CDR3: CASSQLWTSGRAGELFF. The CDR3 DNA reads as TGCGCCAGCAGCCAGCTCTGGACTAGCGGGAGGGCCGGGGAGCTGTTTTTT.